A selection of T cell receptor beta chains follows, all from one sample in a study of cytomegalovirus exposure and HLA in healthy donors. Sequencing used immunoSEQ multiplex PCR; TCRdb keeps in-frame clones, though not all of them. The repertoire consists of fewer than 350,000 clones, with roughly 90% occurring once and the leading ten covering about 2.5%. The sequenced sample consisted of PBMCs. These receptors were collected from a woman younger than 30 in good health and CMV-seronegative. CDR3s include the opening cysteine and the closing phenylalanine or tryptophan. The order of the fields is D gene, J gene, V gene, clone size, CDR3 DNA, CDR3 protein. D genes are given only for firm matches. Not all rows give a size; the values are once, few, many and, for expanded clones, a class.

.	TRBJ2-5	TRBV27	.	TGTGCCAGCAGTTTAATGGGCCCAGAAATAGAGACCCAGTACTTC	CASSLMGPEIETQYF
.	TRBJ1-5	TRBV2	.	TGTGCCAGCAGCCTGGACAGTTATAGCAATCAGCCCCAGCATTTT	CASSLDSYSNQPQHF
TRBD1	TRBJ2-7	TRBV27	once	TGTGCCAGCAGTCTAAGCCGGACAGGGATTGTCAACGAGCAGTACTTC	CASSLSRTGIVNEQYF
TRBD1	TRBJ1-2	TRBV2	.	TGTGCCAGCAGTGAACTAACCCGGACAGGGGGCAATGGCTACACCTTC	CASSELTRTGGNGYTF
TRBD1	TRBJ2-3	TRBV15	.	TGTGCCACCAGCAGACGACAGGGCCGCACAGATACGCAGTATTTT	CATSRRQGRTDTQYF
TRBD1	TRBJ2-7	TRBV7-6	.	TGTGCCAGCAGTCCTACAGGGGGCGTTTCAAACGAGCAGTACTTC	CASSPTGGVSNEQYF
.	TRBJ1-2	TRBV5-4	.	TGTGCCAGCAGCTTGGCAGGCTCCGGGGAGCCCGGCTACACCTTC	CASSLAGSGEPGYTF
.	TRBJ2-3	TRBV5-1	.	TGCGCCAGCAGCTTGTCCAGGGAAGATACGCAGTATTTT	CASSLSREDTQYF
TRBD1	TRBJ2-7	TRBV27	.	TGTGCCAGCAGTTTATATAGGGACAGCTACGAGCAGTACTTC	CASSLYRDSYEQYF
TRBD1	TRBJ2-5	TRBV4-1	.	TGCGCCAGCAGCCAAGAAAATACAGGGGGCGGGGAGACCCAGTACTTC	CASSQENTGGGETQYF
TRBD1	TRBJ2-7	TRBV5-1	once	TGCGCCAGCAGCTGGACAGGCACTACCTACGAGCAGTACTTC	CASSWTGTTYEQYF
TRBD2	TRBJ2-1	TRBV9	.	TGTGCCAGCAGCGGGACTAGCGGGGCCAACAATGAGCAGTTCTTC	CASSGTSGANNEQFF
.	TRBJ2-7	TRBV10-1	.	TGCGCCAGCAGTGATTCTCTTTACGAGCAGTACTTC	CASSDSLYEQYF
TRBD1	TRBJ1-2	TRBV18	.	TGTGCCAGCTCACCAACAGGGGCGGTCTATGGCTACACCTTC	CASSPTGAVYGYTF
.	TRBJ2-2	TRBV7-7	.	TGTGCCAGCAGCTTAGCGGTGGGCCCGACCGGGGAGCTGTTTTTT	CASSLAVGPTGELFF
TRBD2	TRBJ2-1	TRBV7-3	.	TGTGCCAGCAGCCCCAACGGGGGGAGGAGTCCCAATGAGCAGTTCTTC	CASSPNGGRSPNEQFF
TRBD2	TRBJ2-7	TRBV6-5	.	TGTGCCAGCAGGGGGGGGTCCTACGAGCAGTACTTC	CASRGGSYEQYF
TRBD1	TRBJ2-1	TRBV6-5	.	TGTGCCAGCAGTTATTCCGGGACAGAGTACAATGAGCAGTTCTTC	CASSYSGTEYNEQFF
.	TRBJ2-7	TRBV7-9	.	TGTTCCAGCAGCTTCGAGGACAAGACCTACGAGCAGTACTTC	CSSSFEDKTYEQYF
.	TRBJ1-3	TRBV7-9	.	TGTGCCAGCAGCTTAGACAGAGTTTCTGGAAACACCATATATTTT	CASSLDRVSGNTIYF
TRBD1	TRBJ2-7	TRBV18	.	TGTGCCAGCTCACTCTCCCGGGACAGGGTCCACGAGCAGTACTTC	CASSLSRDRVHEQYF
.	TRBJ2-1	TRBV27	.	TGTGCCAGCAGTCTAGGTTCTCTTATAACACCGTTGGGTGAGCAGTTCTTC	CASSLGSLITPLGEQFF
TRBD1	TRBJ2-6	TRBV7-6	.	TGTGCCAGCAGCTTAGGCGCCGGGACAGTAAAATACTCTGGGGCCAACGTCCTGACTTTC	CASSLGAGTVKYSGANVLTF
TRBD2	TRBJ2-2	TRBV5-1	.	TGCGCCAGCAGCCTACCCGGCCCTAGCGGGGGGAACACCGGGGAGCTGTTTTTT	CASSLPGPSGGNTGELFF
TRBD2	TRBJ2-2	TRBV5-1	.	TGCGCCAGCAGCCCTAGGACTAGCGGGGGTGCGAACACCGGGGAGCTGTTTTTT	CASSPRTSGGANTGELFF
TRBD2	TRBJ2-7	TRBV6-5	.	TGTGCCAGCAGCCGACTAGCGGGGGGCCAGTACGAGCAGTACTTC	CASSRLAGGQYEQYF
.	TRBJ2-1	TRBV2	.	TGTGCCAGCGGCGGACTTTTCAATGAGCAGTTCTTC	CASGGLFNEQFF
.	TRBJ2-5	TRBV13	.	TGTGCCAGCAAAGCCAAGGAGACCCAGTACTTC	CASKAKETQYF
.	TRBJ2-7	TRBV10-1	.	TGCGCCAGCAGTGACCTGAAAGGGGGACCCTACGAGCAGTACTTC	CASSDLKGGPYEQYF
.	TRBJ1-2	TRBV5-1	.	TGCGCCAGCAGCTTTACAGCCTTAGATGTATATGGCTACACCTTC	CASSFTALDVYGYTF
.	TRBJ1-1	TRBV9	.	TGTGCCAGCAGCGTAGTAAGCAACACTGAAGCTTTCTTT	CASSVVSNTEAFF
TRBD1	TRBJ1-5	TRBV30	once	TGTGCCTGGGTTGGACAGGGCGGGCAGCCCCAGCATTTT	CAWVGQGGQPQHF
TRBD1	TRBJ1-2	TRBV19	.	TGTGCCAGTAGTCGCCTCGGACAGGGGTCGTATGGCTACACCTTC	CASSRLGQGSYGYTF
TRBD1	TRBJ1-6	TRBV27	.	TGTGCCAGCGGGAGGACAGGCTATAATTCACCCCTCCACTTT	CASGRTGYNSPLHF
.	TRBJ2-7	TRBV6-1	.	TGTGCCAGCATCTCCGGGACATGGTCTGGGGAGCAGTACTTC	CASISGTWSGEQYF
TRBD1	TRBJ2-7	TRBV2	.	TGTGCCAGCAGGGGGGGACAGGGGGTCTACGAGCAGTACTTC	CASRGGQGVYEQYF
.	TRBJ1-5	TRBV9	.	TGTGCCAGCAGCGTAGGTTACGGCGGGTATCAGCCCCAGCATTTT	CASSVGYGGYQPQHF
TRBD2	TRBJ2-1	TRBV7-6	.	TGTGCCAGCAGCCAGGGACTAGCGGGGGCGGCCAATGAGCAGTTCTTC	CASSQGLAGAANEQFF
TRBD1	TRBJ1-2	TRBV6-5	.	TGTGCCAGCAGTCAAATACAGGGGGGCTACACCTTC	CASSQIQGGYTF
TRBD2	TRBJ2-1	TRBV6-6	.	TGTGCCAGCAGATCTAGCGGGGGATTCAACAATGAGCAGTTCTTC	CASRSSGGFNNEQFF
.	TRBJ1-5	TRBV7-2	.	TGTGCCAGCAGCCCACGGGGGGGGCCCCAGCATTTT	CASSPRGGPQHF